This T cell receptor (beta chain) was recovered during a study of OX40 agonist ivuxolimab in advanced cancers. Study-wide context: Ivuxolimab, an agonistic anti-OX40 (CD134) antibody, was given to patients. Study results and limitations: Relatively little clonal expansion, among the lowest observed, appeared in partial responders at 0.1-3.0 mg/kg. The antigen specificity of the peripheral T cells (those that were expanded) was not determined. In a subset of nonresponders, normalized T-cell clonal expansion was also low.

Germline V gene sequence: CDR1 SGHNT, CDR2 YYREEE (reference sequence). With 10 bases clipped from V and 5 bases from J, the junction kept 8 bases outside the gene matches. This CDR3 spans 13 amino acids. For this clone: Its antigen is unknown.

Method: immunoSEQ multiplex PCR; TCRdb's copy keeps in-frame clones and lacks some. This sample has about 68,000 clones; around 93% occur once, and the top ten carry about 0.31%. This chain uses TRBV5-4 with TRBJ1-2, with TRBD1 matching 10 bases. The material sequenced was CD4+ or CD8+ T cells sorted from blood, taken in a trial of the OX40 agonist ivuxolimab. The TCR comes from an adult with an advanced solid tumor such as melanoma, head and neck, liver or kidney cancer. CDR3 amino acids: CASRTGGGYGYTF. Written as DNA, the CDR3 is TGTGCCTCGCGGACAGGGGGAGGGTATGGCTACACCTTC.